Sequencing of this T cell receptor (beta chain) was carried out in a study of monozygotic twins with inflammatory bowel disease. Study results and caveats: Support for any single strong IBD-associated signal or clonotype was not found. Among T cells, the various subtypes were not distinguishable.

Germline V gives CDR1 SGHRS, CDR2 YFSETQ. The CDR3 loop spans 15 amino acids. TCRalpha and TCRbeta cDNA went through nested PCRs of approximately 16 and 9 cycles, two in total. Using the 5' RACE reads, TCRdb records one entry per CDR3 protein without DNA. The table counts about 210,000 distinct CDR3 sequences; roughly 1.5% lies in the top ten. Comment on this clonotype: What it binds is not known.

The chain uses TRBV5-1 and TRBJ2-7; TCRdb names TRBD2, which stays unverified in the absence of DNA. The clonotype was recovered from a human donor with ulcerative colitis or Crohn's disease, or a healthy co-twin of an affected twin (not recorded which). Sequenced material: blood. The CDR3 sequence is CASSLGIAGTYEQYF.